This is a list of T cell receptor beta chains from one sample in a study of shared clonotypes between healthy human individuals. Clones were sequenced by immunoSEQ multiplex PCR, and TCRdb holds only the in-frame ones, with some missing. Altogether roughly 490,000 clones are present, around 79% being singletons, with the ten largest covering 9.5% to 15%. Sequenced: PBMCs. All receptors derive from a woman aged 35 to 49 in good health. Some clones in this sample may be carry-over from other donors' samples. Both conserved end residues are part of each CDR3. D genes are given only for firm matches. Expanded clones get a size class; other rows say once, few or many, or leave the size out.

D gene: NA
J gene: TRBJ2-2
V gene: TRBV18
clone size: few
CDR3 DNA: TGTGCCAGCTCACCAGAGTATCTAGGCCCCGCCGGCGGGGAGCTGTTTTTT
CDR3 protein: CASSPEYLGPAGGELFF

D gene: NA
J gene: TRBJ1-1
V gene: TRBV27
clone size: NA
CDR3 DNA: TGTGCCAGCAGTTTATCGGGACATAAGAACACTGAAGCTTTCTTT
CDR3 protein: CASSLSGHKNTEAFF

D gene: NA
J gene: TRBJ2-5
V gene: TRBV28
clone size: NA
CDR3 DNA: TGTGCCAGCAGTTTAATGGGGCGAGAGACCCAGTACTTC
CDR3 protein: CASSLMGRETQYF

D gene: NA
J gene: TRBJ1-5
V gene: TRBV2
clone size: NA
CDR3 DNA: TGTGCCAGCAGTGAGAGGAGAACTAATCAGCCCCAGCATTTT
CDR3 protein: CASSERRTNQPQHF

D gene: TRBD1
J gene: TRBJ1-1
V gene: TRBV4-1
clone size: NA
CDR3 DNA: TGCGCCAGCAGCCAAACTTGGACAGGGATGAGAACTGAAGCTTTCTTT
CDR3 protein: CASSQTWTGMRTEAFF

D gene: NA
J gene: TRBJ2-2
V gene: TRBV27
clone size: NA
CDR3 DNA: TGTGCCAGCAGTCGCCTGGACCAATCAGGCCCGAACACCGGGGAGCTGTTTTTT
CDR3 protein: CASSRLDQSGPNTGELFF

D gene: NA
J gene: TRBJ1-2
V gene: TRBV5-4
clone size: NA
CDR3 DNA: TGTGCCAGCAGCTTGGACCGAAACTATGGCTACACCTTC
CDR3 protein: CASSLDRNYGYTF

D gene: TRBD1
J gene: TRBJ2-2
V gene: TRBV2
clone size: once
CDR3 DNA: TGTGCCAGCAGTGAGCCCGGGACAGGGACGAACACCGGGGAGCTGTTTTTT
CDR3 protein: CASSEPGTGTNTGELFF

D gene: NA
J gene: TRBJ2-7
V gene: TRBV7-9
clone size: few
CDR3 DNA: TGTGCCAGCAGCTTAGGGGACAATTACGAGCAGTACTTC
CDR3 protein: CASSLGDNYEQYF

D gene: NA
J gene: TRBJ1-4
V gene: TRBV11-2
clone size: NA
CDR3 DNA: TGTGCCAGCAGCTTAGGGAGGGGGATGGAGGAAAAACTGTTTTTT
CDR3 protein: CASSLGRGMEEKLFF

D gene: NA
J gene: TRBJ2-1
V gene: TRBV9
clone size: NA
CDR3 DNA: TGTGCCAGCAGCGTAGGGACCGCCACCTACAATGAGCAGTTCTTC
CDR3 protein: CASSVGTATYNEQFF

D gene: NA
J gene: TRBJ2-3
V gene: TRBV30
clone size: NA
CDR3 DNA: TGTGCCTGGAGTTCCGGGGAAGGAACAGATACGCAGTATTTT
CDR3 protein: CAWSSGEGTDTQYF

D gene: TRBD1
J gene: TRBJ1-2
V gene: TRBV15
clone size: NA
CDR3 DNA: TGTGCCACCAGCAGACCGACCGGGACAGGGGGCGCGTTTGGCTACACCTTC
CDR3 protein: CATSRPTGTGGAFGYTF

D gene: TRBD1
J gene: TRBJ1-5
V gene: TRBV2
clone size: few
CDR3 DNA: TGTGCCAGCAGTCGGGACAGAGACAATCAGCCCCAGCATTTT
CDR3 protein: CASSRDRDNQPQHF

D gene: TRBD1
J gene: TRBJ2-1
V gene: TRBV19
clone size: once
CDR3 DNA: TGTGCCAGTAGCATCGACAGGGCAACCTACAATGAGCAGTTCTTC
CDR3 protein: CASSIDRATYNEQFF

D gene: NA
J gene: TRBJ2-1
V gene: TRBV7-7
clone size: NA
CDR3 DNA: TGTGCCAGCAGTCAGGACATTGACAATGAGCAGTTCTTC
CDR3 protein: CASSQDIDNEQFF

D gene: TRBD1
J gene: TRBJ2-2
V gene: TRBV6-6
clone size: NA
CDR3 DNA: TGTGCCAGCAGATCTAGGGACAGGGTGTATGCCGGGGAGCTGTTTTTT
CDR3 protein: CASRSRDRVYAGELFF

D gene: NA
J gene: TRBJ1-5
V gene: TRBV7-3
clone size: few
CDR3 DNA: TGTGCCAGCAGCCCCGACGGCAATCAGCCCCAGCATTTT
CDR3 protein: CASSPDGNQPQHF